These 15 T cell receptor beta chains were all obtained from the same sample, sequenced in a study of shared clonotypes between healthy human individuals. Sequencing was performed with immunoSEQ multiplex PCR; in TCRdb, only in-frame clones are kept and a portion is missing. The table shows over a million clones, with roughly 74% occurring only once. Input material: memory CD4+ T cells from PBMCs. The subset is: CD45RA-negative fraction. The receptors derive from a man aged 18-30 years in good health. Some clones in this sample may be carry-over from other donors' samples.

The V and J genes are TRBV7-2 and TRBJ1-2, with a weak D call TRBD1 (6 bases). Germline V gene sequence: CDR1 SGHTA, CDR2 FQGNSA. The CDR3 consists of 13 residues. Between the trimmed V and J ends, which lost 5 bases and 2 bases, there was a span of 9 bases. Here the CDR3 reads CASSRDRNYGYTF. The CDR3 DNA follows: TGTGCCAGCAGCCGAGACAGGAACTATGGCTACACCTTC. Variable domain in full (rest from reference TRBV7-2 and TRBJ1-2): GAGVSQSPSNKVTEKGKDVELRCDPISGHTALYWYRQSLGQGLEFLIYFQGNSAPDKSGLPSDRFSAERTGGSVSTLTIQRTQQEDSAVYLCASSRDRNYGYTFGSGTRLTVV.

V gene TRBV29-1 combines with J gene TRBJ2-5, with a possible D match to TRBD1 (7 bases). The germline CDR1 and CDR2 sequences are SQVTM and ANQGSEA. The CDR3 covers 13 residues. V was pared by 3 bases and J by 5 bases, with 13 bases between. Here the CDR3 reads CSVDEGAGETQYF. The DNA for the CDR3 is TGCAGCGTTGACGAGGGGGCGGGGGAGACCCAGTACTTC.

The rearrangement uses TRBV25-1 and TRBJ2-7, with D perhaps matching TRBD1 (6 bases). V gave up 1 base and J gave up 3 bases, with 13 bases separating them. Germline lookup yields CDR1 MGHDK and CDR2 SYGVNS. The CDR3 has 15 residues. The CDR3 spells CASSELNGRGYEQYF. CDR3 DNA: TGTGCCAGCAGTGAATTAAATGGCAGGGGCTACGAGCAGTACTTC.

The rearrangement links TRBV11-2 to TRBJ1-3; D is uncertain. The CDR3 totals 14 residues. Germline V CDR1 and CDR2: SGHAT, FQNNGV. The V end lost 1 base, the J end lost 0 bases, and 4 bases lay between the germline ends. In DNA, the CDR3 is TGTGCCAGCAGCTTAGGGAGCTCTGGAAACACCATATATTTT. Translating it yields CASSLGSSGNTIYF. The full variable domain, its missing parts supplied by reference TRBV11-2 and TRBJ1-3, is EAGVAQSPRYKIIEKRQSVAFWCNPISGHATLYWYQQILGQGPKLLIQFQNNGVVDDSQLPKDRFSAERLKGVDSTLKIQPAKLEDSAVYLCASSLGSSGNTIYFGEGSWLTVV.

The chain combines TRBV5-8 with TRBJ1-2; no firm D call. The CDR3 has 12 amino acids. The germline CDR1 and CDR2 sequences are SGHTS and YDEGEE. V was pared by 7 bases and J by 12 bases, with 19 bases between. CDR3 loop: CASPDVGAPDTF. For the CDR3, the DNA is TGTGCCAGCCCTGATGTGGGAGCTCCGGACACCTTC.

The V gene is TRBV5-5, the J gene TRBJ2-7; 7 bases match TRBD2. Per the germline V gene, CDR1 is SGHKS and CDR2 is YYEKEE (reference sequence). CDR3 length equals 15 residues. Trimming removed 5 bases from V and 2 bases from J; junction bases left unmatched: 10. The CDR3 reads CASSNRGENTYEQYF. The DNA for the CDR3 is TGTGCCAGCAGTAACCGGGGGGAAAACACCTACGAGCAGTACTTC.

The chain uses TRBV18 and TRBJ2-7, with TRBD1 matching over 10 bases. The CDR3 runs to 15 residues. Germline V gene sequence: CDR1 KGHSH, CDR2 LQKENI. The V gene end was trimmed by 3 bases and the J gene end by 6 bases; junction bases not matched to a gene: 8. In DNA, the CDR3 is TGTGCCAGCTCACCCTGGACAGGGGGAAATGGCGAGCAGTACTTC. Translating it yields CASSPWTGGNGEQYF.

This clone occurred once. A much larger clone differs by one base, so this may be a read error. CDR3 nucleotides: TGTGCCAGCAGCTCACTAGCGGGAGCGGCAGATACGCAGTATTTT. Translating gives CASSSLAGAADTQYF. The V and J genes are TRBV5-4 and TRBJ2-3, with 11 positions matching TRBD2. Trimming cost V 3 bases and J 4 bases; bases outside gene matches: 4. Germline loops: CDR1 SGHNT, CDR2 YYREEE (reference sequence). The CDR3 has 15 amino acids.

V usage is TRBV18 and J usage is TRBJ1-1, with a tentative D call TRBD1 (5 bases). CDR1 is KGHSH and CDR2 is LQKENI in the germline V gene. The CDR3 length is 16 residues. Trimming removed 3 bases from V and 4 bases from J, with 18 bases in between. The CDR3 coding sequence is TGTGCCAGCTCACCTTCGGGCGCCCGGGGGAGCACTGAAGCTTTCTTT. Its protein is CASSPSGARGSTEAFF. Supplemented by reference TRBV18 and TRBJ1-1, the full variable domain reads NAGVMQNPRHLVRRRGQEARLRCSPMKGHSHVYWYRQLPEEGLKFMVYLQKENIIDESGMPKERFSAEFPKEGPSILRIQQVVRGDSAAYFCASSPSGARGSTEAFFGQGTRLTVV.

This chain's CDR3 is CASSLHMGGSVSTIYF. In DNA form, the CDR3 reads TGTGCCAGCAGCTTACACATGGGGGGATCAGTCAGCACCATATATTTT. V usage is TRBV5-4 and J usage is TRBJ1-3, with a weak D call TRBD1 (5 bases). The CDR3 covers 16 residues. Germline CDR1 SGHNT, CDR2 YYREEE (reference sequence). Trimming took 2 bases from V and 9 from J, leaving 21 bases between them.

The CDR3 DNA follows: TGTGCCAGCAGTCCGACCCGGGGCAGGGGAGCAGGTCAGCCCCAGCATTTT. It translates to CASSPTRGRGAGQPQHF. V is TRBV27 and J is TRBJ1-5, with D perhaps matching TRBD1 (6 bases). This CDR3 has 17 amino acids. CDR1 is MNHEY and CDR2 is SMNVEV in the germline V gene (reference sequence). With 5 bases removed from V and 6 bases from J, the gap between germline ends came to 23 bases.

The chain employs TRBV21-1 and TRBJ2-4. TRBV21-1 is labeled a pseudogene. The CDR3 is 16 amino acids. CDR3 loop: CASSLTSPIAKNIQYF. The CDR3 bases are TGTGCCAGCAGCCTCACCTCCCCCATAGCCAAAAACATTCAGTACTTC.

In the case of this clone: Other DNA sequences from this sample encode an identical CDR3 as well. This chain connects TRBV11-2 to TRBJ2-1; 13 bases align to TRBD2. The germline gives CDR1 SGHAT, CDR2 FQNNGV. The CDR3 has 15 amino acids. The V segment lost 5 bases and the J segment 8 bases; nucleotides outside the gene matches: 6. CDR3 protein: CASSLRLAGGDEQFF. Written as DNA, the CDR3 is TGTGCCAGCAGCCTACGACTAGCGGGAGGAGATGAGCAGTTCTTC.

This clone was observed once. The chain combines TRBV7-8 with TRBJ2-7, with TRBD1 matching 7 bases. This CDR3 has 14 residues. CDR1 is SGHVS, CDR2 FQNEAQ, per germline. J lost 3 bases, V lost 5 bases, and 7 bases had no gene match. The CDR3 region has the DNA TGTGCCAGCAGCAAACGGACAGGAGGCTACGAGCAGTACTTC. This gives the protein CASSKRTGGYEQYF.

This clone was counted a single time. The chain carries TRBV28 and TRBJ1-4; no reliable D call. The germline V and J ends were trimmed by 2 bases and 8 bases, with 15 bases remaining between them. This CDR3 region has 15 residues. CDR1 and CDR2 from the germline V gene are MDHEN and SYDVKM. The CDR3 here is CASSLSPRVGEKLFF. The CDR3 DNA sequence: TGTGCCAGCAGTTTAAGCCCTCGGGTCGGGGAAAAACTGTTTTTT.